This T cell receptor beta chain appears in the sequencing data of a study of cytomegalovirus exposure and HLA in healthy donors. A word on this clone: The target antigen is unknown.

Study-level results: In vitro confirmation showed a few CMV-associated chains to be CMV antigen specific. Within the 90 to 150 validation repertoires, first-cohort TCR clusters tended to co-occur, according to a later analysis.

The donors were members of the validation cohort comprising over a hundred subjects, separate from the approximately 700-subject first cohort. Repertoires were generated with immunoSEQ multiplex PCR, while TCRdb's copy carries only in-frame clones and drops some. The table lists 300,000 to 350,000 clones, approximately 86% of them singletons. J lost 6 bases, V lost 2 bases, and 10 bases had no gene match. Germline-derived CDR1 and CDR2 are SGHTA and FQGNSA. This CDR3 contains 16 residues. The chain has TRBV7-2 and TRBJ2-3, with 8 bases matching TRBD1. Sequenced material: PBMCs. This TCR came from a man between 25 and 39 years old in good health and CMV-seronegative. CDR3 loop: CASSLQDRGDLDTQYF. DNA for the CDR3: TGTGCCAGCAGCTTACAAGACAGGGGAGATTTGGATACGCAGTATTTT.